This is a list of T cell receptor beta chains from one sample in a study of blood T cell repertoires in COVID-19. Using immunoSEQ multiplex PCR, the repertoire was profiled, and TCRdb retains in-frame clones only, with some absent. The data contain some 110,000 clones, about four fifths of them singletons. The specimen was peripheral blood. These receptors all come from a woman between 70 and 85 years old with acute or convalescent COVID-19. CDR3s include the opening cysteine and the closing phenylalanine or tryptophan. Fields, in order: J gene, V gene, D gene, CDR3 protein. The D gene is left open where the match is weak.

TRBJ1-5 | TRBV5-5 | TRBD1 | CASSTGDRGYNQPQHF
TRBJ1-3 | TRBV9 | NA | CASSTHSGGARGNTIYF
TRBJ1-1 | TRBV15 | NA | CATRGGGTEAFF
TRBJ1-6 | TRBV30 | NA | CAWSASGTLLHF
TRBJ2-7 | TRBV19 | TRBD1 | CASSIRWSTGGVSYEQYF
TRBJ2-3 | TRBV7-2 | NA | CASSPNWGSDTQYF
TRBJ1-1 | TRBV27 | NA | CASSSTAAQNTEAFF
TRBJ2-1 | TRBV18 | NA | CASSRESGNYNEQFF
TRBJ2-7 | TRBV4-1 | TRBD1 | CASSQVDFIGQGAYEQYF
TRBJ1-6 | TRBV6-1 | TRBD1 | CASSDLRQGLSPLHF
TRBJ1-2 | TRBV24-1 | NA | CATSDLSLNYGYTF
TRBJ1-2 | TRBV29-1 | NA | CSVEPDTNYGYTF
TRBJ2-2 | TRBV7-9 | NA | CASSPNENTGELFF
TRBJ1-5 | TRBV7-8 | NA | CASSLGAGGSNQPQHF
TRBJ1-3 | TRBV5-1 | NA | CASSLGDIFSSGNTIYF
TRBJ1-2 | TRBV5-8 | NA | CASSLDLGRGSGYTF
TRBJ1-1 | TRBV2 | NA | CASGKEQAPEAFF
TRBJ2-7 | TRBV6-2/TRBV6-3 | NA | CASSYSSKGQRFSYEQYF
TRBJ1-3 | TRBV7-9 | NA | CASSPQSGSGAGNTIYF
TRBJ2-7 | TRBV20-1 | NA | CSASGGLAVSSYEQYF
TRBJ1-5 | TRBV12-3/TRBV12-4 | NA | CASSLVRDQPQHF
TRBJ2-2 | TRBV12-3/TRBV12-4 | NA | CASSVARTGELFF
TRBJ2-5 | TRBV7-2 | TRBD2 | CASSLARILSGRYETQYF
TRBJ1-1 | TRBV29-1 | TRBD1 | CSADRGNTEAFF
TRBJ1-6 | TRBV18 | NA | CASSPRESNSPLHF
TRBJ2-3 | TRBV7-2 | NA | CASSLDGRDTDTQYF
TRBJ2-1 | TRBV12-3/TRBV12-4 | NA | CASSWSFYNEQFF
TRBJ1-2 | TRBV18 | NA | CASSPMTGNNYGYTF
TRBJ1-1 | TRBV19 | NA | CASSIGGVSTEAFF
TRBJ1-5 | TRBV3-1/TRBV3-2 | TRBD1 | CASSQIQGVNQPQHF
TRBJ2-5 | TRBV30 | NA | CAWSVSETQYF
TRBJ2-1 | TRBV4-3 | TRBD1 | CASSQERGTGGREQFF
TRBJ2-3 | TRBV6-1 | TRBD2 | CASSARTSGRADTQYF
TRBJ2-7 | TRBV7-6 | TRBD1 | CASSQEEGARVQYF
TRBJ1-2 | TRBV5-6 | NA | CASSSGGIYGYTF
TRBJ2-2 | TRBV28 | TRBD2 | CASSQAGVFPGELFF
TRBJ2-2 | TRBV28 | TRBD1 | CASSLGRGQVYTGELFF
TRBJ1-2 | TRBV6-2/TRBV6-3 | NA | CASSYLRDTEHYTF